The clone carrying this T cell receptor (beta chain) was found many times. The target antigen is unknown. The time point here: patch test 1, 2 weeks after DPC sensitization. Noted treatment: therapeutic diphenylcyclopropenone sensitization with weekly scalp DPC. Whole blood, unfractionated, served as the material for total RNA extraction. TCRdb independently ran MiXCR on the RACE reads; one entry per CDR3 protein. The sample contains fewer than 45,000 distinct CDR3 sequences, 3% to 4.5% of which appear only once. The data belong to a study of human T cells and chemical hapten exposure. Study-level findings and limits: Alopecia affecting every donor means their immune response may not match healthy people's.

The CDR3 length is 16 residues. Trimming removed 0 bases from V and 8 bases from J; junction bases left unmatched: 4. Germline values: CDR1 SGHTA, CDR2 FQGNSA. The receptor was isolated from a man in his fifties with alopecia areata. Some clones in this sample may be carry-over from other donors' samples. Sequencing used whole blood, obtained in connection with sensitization to the hapten diphenylcyclopropenone (DPC). The rearrangement uses TRBV7-2 and TRBJ2-1; 13 bases map to TRBD2. CDR3 DNA: TGTGCCAGCAGCTTAGCCGGACTAGCGGGAGATCATGAGCAGTTCTTC. It specifies CASSLAGLAGDHEQFF. Combining the CDR3 with reference TRBV7-2 and TRBJ2-1 gives the whole variable domain GAGVSQSPSNKVTEKGKDVELRCDPISGHTALYWYRQSLGQGLEFLIYFQGNSAPDKSGLPSDRFSAERTGGSVSTLTIQRTQQEDSAVYLCASSLAGLAGDHEQFFGPGTRLTVL.